What follows are 17 T cell receptor beta chains derived from one specimen sequenced in a study of T cell clones after liver transplantation. The repertoire was sequenced with immunoSEQ multiplex PCR; TCRdb's copy has only in-frame clones and lacks some. The sample consists of 65,000 to 90,000 clones, 90% of them appearing once. Here the sequenced sample was CD4+ T cells from blood, taken before liver transplant. The receptors were sampled from a human donor who received a liver transplant.

J is TRBJ1-1 and V is TRBV6-1; 7 bases align to TRBD1. Germline CDR1 reads MNHNS; CDR2 reads SASEGT. The length of the CDR3 is 14 residues. The ends lost 5 bases at V and 4 bases at J; junction bases unmatched: 7. Written as DNA, the CDR3 is TGTGCCAGCAGTATGACAGGGATGGGCACTGAAGCTTTCTTT. It codes for CASSMTGMGTEAFF.

The rearrangement joins TRBV5-1 to TRBJ2-1, with D uncertain. The V end was cut by 1 base, the J end by 0 bases, with 8 bases between. There are 15 residues in the CDR3. Germline CDR1 SGHRS, CDR2 YFSETQ. CDR3 DNA sequence: TGCGCCAGCAGCTTGTCTAGGAGCTCCTACAATGAGCAGTTCTTC. Its protein is CASSLSRSSYNEQFF.

J is TRBJ2-1 and V is TRBV19, with a possible D match to TRBD1 (6 bases). There are 14 residues in the CDR3. The germline gives CDR1 LNHDA, CDR2 SQIVND (reference sequence). The ends were cut back, 7 bases at V and 5 bases at J, with 15 bases in the middle. The CDR3 DNA is TGTGCCAGTAACTCCATAGGACAGCACAATGAGCAGTTCTTC. Protein: CASNSIGQHNEQFF.

The rearrangement links TRBV4-2 to TRBJ2-7, with 13 nucleotides matching TRBD2. The CDR3 has 18 residues. Looked up from germline, CDR1 is LGHNA and CDR2 is YNFKEQ. With 1 base clipped from V and 3 bases from J, the junction kept 9 bases outside the gene matches. Here the CDR3 reads CASSQGVGTSGNYYEQYF. In DNA, the CDR3 is TGTGCCAGCAGCCAAGGAGTTGGGACTAGCGGGAATTACTACGAGCAGTACTTC.

This chain connects TRBV29-1 to TRBJ2-7; a possible D gene is TRBD1 (6 bases). With 4 bases removed from V and 5 bases from J, the gap between germline ends came to 9 bases. The germline V gene encodes CDR1 SQVTM and CDR2 ANQGSEA. This CDR3 region has 11 residues. CDR3 region: CSVAGANEQYF. CDR3 DNA: TGCAGCGTTGCAGGGGCCAACGAGCAGTACTTC.

The chain couples TRBV4-2 to TRBJ2-2; 9 bases are a match to TRBD2. Germline-derived CDR1 and CDR2 are LGHNA and YNFKEQ. The CDR3 loop spans 14 amino acids. V lost 0 bases and J lost 8; bases outside the gene matches: 1. Here the CDR3 DNA reads TGTGCCAGCAGCCAAGAACTAGCGGGTGGGGAGCTGTTTTTT. It yields the protein CASSQELAGGELFF.

The V call is TRBV18, the J call TRBJ1-1; 10 bases are a match to TRBD1. CDR3 length: 15 amino acids. V gave up 1 base and J gave up 4 bases; unmatched junction bases: 3. The germline V gene encodes CDR1 KGHSH and CDR2 LQKENI. CDR3: CASSPRTGGTTEAFF. For the CDR3, the DNA is TGTGCCAGCTCACCACGGACAGGGGGGACCACTGAAGCTTTCTTT. The whole variable domain, remainder taken from reference TRBV18 and TRBJ1-1, is NAGVMQNPRHLVRRRGQEARLRCSPMKGHSHVYWYRQLPEEGLKFMVYLQKENIIDESGMPKERFSAEFPKEGPSILRIQQVVRGDSAAYFCASSPRTGGTTEAFFGQGTRLTVV.

The chain carries TRBV4-1 and TRBJ2-3, with unresolved D. Trimming took off 0 bases at V and 4 bases at J, with 2 bases between the two ends. The CDR3 totals 12 residues. Germline V gene data show CDR1 as MGHRA and CDR2 as YSYEKL. The CDR3 loop reads CASSQDSDTQYF. CDR3 nucleotide sequence: TGCGCCAGCAGCCAAGATTCAGATACGCAGTATTTT.

The chain has TRBV7-2 and TRBJ2-7; D ambiguous. Germline-derived CDR1 and CDR2 are SGHTA and FQGNSA. V was clipped by 2 bases and J by 5 bases, with 13 bases between them. CDR3 length equals 14 residues. The CDR3 nucleotides read TGTGCCAGCAGCTTATGGCAAGGCCCAAACGAGCAGTACTTC. Translating it yields CASSLWQGPNEQYF.

This chain joins TRBV7-3 and TRBJ2-2, with 9 bases fitting TRBD2. Germline CDR1 reads SGHTA; CDR2 reads FQGTGA. The CDR3 has 15 residues. The junction had 4 bases not matched to a gene; V was cut back by 2 bases and J by 6 bases. CDR3 residues: CASSLGTSPAGELFF. The CDR3 DNA is TGTGCCAGCAGCTTAGGGACTAGCCCCGCCGGGGAGCTGTTTTTT.

The chain joins TRBV5-1 to TRBJ2-4; D gene unclear. Germline values: CDR1 SGHRS, CDR2 YFSETQ. This CDR3 spans 13 amino acids. Trimming stripped 4 bases from V and 6 bases from J, with 11 bases between. Here the CDR3 DNA reads TGCGCCAGCAGCCCTTATGTGGGAAACATTCAGTACTTC. Protein: CASSPYVGNIQYF.

The chain joins TRBV28 to TRBJ1-1; TRBD1 aligns across 12 bases. V was clipped by 6 bases and J by 4 bases; unmatched bases: 6. The CDR3 covers 15 residues. Looked up from germline, CDR1 is MDHEN and CDR2 is SYDVKM. The CDR3 coding sequence is TGTGCCAGCAGGGGACAGGGGGCCCCCGGCACTGAAGCTTTCTTT. It is translated as CASRGQGAPGTEAFF.

The chain joins TRBV5-1 to TRBJ2-3, with D unresolved. Trimming removed 1 base at V and 0 bases at J, with 9 bases between. The V gene's germline CDR1 is SGHRS and CDR2 YFSETQ. This CDR3 region has 15 residues. The CDR3 region has the DNA TGCGCCAGCAGCTTGTTACCGACTAGCACAGATACGCAGTATTTT. It is translated as CASSLLPTSTDTQYF.

This chain uses TRBV7-8 with TRBJ2-3; TRBD2 matches 12 bases. Germline trimming cut 4 bases from V and 0 bases from J; bases unmatched to any gene: 5. Germline CDR1 reads SGHVS; CDR2 reads FQNEAQ. The CDR3 spans 17 residues. This chain's CDR3 is CASSSGLAGRSTDTQYF. The CDR3 DNA reads TGTGCCAGCAGCTCCGGACTAGCGGGGAGGAGCACAGATACGCAGTATTTT.

The rearrangement links TRBV7-9 to TRBJ2-3; no definite D call. V gave up 1 base and J gave up 6 bases, with 11 bases separating them. This CDR3 comprises 14 residues. Per the germline V gene, CDR1 is SEHNR and CDR2 is FQNEAQ (reference sequence). In DNA form, the CDR3 reads TGTGCCAGCAGCTTAGATTTGCTAATTGATACGCAGTATTTT. Translating it yields CASSLDLLIDTQYF. Variable domain in full (rest from reference TRBV7-9 and TRBJ2-3): DTGVSQNPRHKITKRGQNVTFRCDPISEHNRLYWYRQTLGQGPEFLTYFQNEAQLEKSRLLSDRFSAERPKGSFSTLEIQRTEQGDSAMYLCASSLDLLIDTQYFGPGTRLTVL.

The DNA of the CDR3 is TGTGCCAGCAGCCCCCAGGGCACAGATACGCAGTATTTT. Translation: CASSPQGTDTQYF. This rearrangement joins TRBV7-3 to TRBJ2-3; no clear D gene. Germline CDR1 SGHTA, CDR2 FQGTGA. CDR3 length: 13 residues. Between the trimmed V and J ends, which lost 5 bases and 1 base, there was a span of 7 bases.

V is TRBV18 and J is TRBJ2-5; 7 positions match TRBD2. The CDR3 totals 16 residues. J lost 4 bases, V lost 6 bases, and 14 bases had no gene match. Germline V CDR1 and CDR2: KGHSH, LQKENI. The CDR3: CASSSKGGRLGETQYF. As DNA, the CDR3 is TGTGCCAGCTCGTCCAAAGGCGGGAGATTGGGAGAGACCCAGTACTTC.